A selection of T cell receptor beta chains follows, all from one sample in a study of identical twins. Using its own MiXCR run on the 5' RACE reads, TCRdb lists one record per CDR3 protein. The table lists some 500,000 distinct CDR3 sequences, 9.5% to 10% of them singletons. This sample also belongs to another study, concerning yellow fever vaccine responses in identical twins.

The sequencing input was PBMCs. The receptors here all came from a woman aged 18 to 35 in good health. Each CDR3 is given with its conserved first and last residue. A D gene is named only where the DNA matches it firmly. The size field is filled for only some rows; it gives once, few, many or a size class.

cdr3_nt: TGTGCCAGCAGTTACCGTCGACAGAATAGATGCACAGATACGCAGTATTTT
cdr3_aa: CASSYRRQNRCTDTQYF
d_call: NA
j_call: TRBJ2-3
v_call: TRBV6-7
clone_size: few

cdr3_nt: TGTGCCTGGAGTGATGCCACCTACGAGCAGTACTTC
cdr3_aa: CAWSDATYEQYF
d_call: NA
j_call: TRBJ2-7
v_call: TRBV30
clone_size: NA

cdr3_nt: TGTGCCATCAGCGCGGGACTAGCGGGAGCGGCAGGCTATGAGCAGTTCTTC
cdr3_aa: CAISAGLAGAAGYEQFF
d_call: TRBD2
j_call: TRBJ2-1
v_call: TRBV10-3
clone_size: NA

cdr3_nt: TGCGCCAGCAGCCAAGGGACTAGCGGGGTACAGTCCGATACGCAGTATTTT
cdr3_aa: CASSQGTSGVQSDTQYF
d_call: TRBD2
j_call: TRBJ2-3
v_call: TRBV5-1
clone_size: NA

cdr3_nt: TGCGCCAGCAGCCACATTGGGCTAGCGGGAGGGATCAACACCGGGGAGCTGTTTTTT
cdr3_aa: CASSHIGLAGGINTGELFF
d_call: TRBD2
j_call: TRBJ2-2
v_call: TRBV4-1
clone_size: many

cdr3_nt: TGTGCCTCCTTAGGACCGGGATATGAGTCTTATACGCAGTATTTT
cdr3_aa: CASLGPGYESYTQYF
d_call: NA
j_call: TRBJ2-3
v_call: TRBV19
clone_size: NA

cdr3_nt: TGTGCCAGCTCGGGGTTAAGGCGGGATACGCAGTATTTT
cdr3_aa: CASSGLRRDTQYF
d_call: NA
j_call: TRBJ2-3
v_call: TRBV2
clone_size: NA

cdr3_nt: TGTGCCATCAGTTATGGAGGGACACGAAACACCGGGGAGCTGTTTTTT
cdr3_aa: CAISYGGTRNTGELFF
d_call: NA
j_call: TRBJ2-2
v_call: TRBV10-3
clone_size: few

cdr3_nt: TGTGCCAGCAGCTTCGACCTTCCCTTAGCGGGGGGGCCGAGTGAGCAGTTCTTC
cdr3_aa: CASSFDLPLAGGPSEQFF
d_call: TRBD2
j_call: TRBJ2-1
v_call: TRBV11-2
clone_size: many

cdr3_nt: TGCAGTGCTAGAGATAGGGAAGGGGGTGATAATGGCTACACCTTC
cdr3_aa: CSARDREGGDNGYTF
d_call: NA
j_call: TRBJ1-2
v_call: TRBV20-1
clone_size: NA

cdr3_nt: TGTGCCACCAGTTCCATTTCCCAGGGAAGCACAGATACGCAGTATTTT
cdr3_aa: CATSSISQGSTDTQYF
d_call: NA
j_call: TRBJ2-3
v_call: TRBV24-1
clone_size: many

cdr3_nt: TGTGCCAGCAGCCAAGATATAGCGGGAGCCGGTGAGCAGTTCTTC
cdr3_aa: CASSQDIAGAGEQFF
d_call: TRBD2
j_call: TRBJ2-1
v_call: TRBV4-2
clone_size: few

cdr3_nt: TGCGCCAGCAGCTTAACAAAGACAGGGGTCACAGATACGCAGTATTTT
cdr3_aa: CASSLTKTGVTDTQYF
d_call: TRBD1
j_call: TRBJ2-3
v_call: TRBV5-1
clone_size: few

cdr3_nt: TGTGCCAGCAGGGACTCTGGACAGGGAGGATACTACGAGCAGTACTTC
cdr3_aa: CASRDSGQGGYYEQYF
d_call: TRBD1
j_call: TRBJ2-7
v_call: TRBV12-3/TRBV12-4
clone_size: many

cdr3_nt: TGTGCCAGCAGCTTGGGGGGACAGGGCGGGGGCGAGCAGTACTTC
cdr3_aa: CASSLGGQGGGEQYF
d_call: TRBD1
j_call: TRBJ2-7
v_call: TRBV5-5
clone_size: NA

cdr3_nt: TGCAGTGCTACGACGGGGGGGCTCTCAGGGAGCGAGCAGTACTTC
cdr3_aa: CSATTGGLSGSEQYF
d_call: TRBD2
j_call: TRBJ2-7
v_call: TRBV20-1
clone_size: few

cdr3_nt: TGTGCCAGCAGCCAAGAGAGGGGACTCTACAATGAGCAGTTCTTC
cdr3_aa: CASSQERGLYNEQFF
d_call: NA
j_call: TRBJ2-1
v_call: TRBV3-1
clone_size: many

cdr3_nt: TGTGCCAGCAGTTTTGTTTTGGGGCGTTGGACTGAAGCTTTCTTT
cdr3_aa: CASSFVLGRWTEAFF
d_call: NA
j_call: TRBJ1-1
v_call: TRBV12-3/TRBV12-4
clone_size: many

cdr3_nt: TGCGCCAGCAGCTTGGTTGGCTCGACAGGTAACGAGCAGTACTTC
cdr3_aa: CASSLVGSTGNEQYF
d_call: NA
j_call: TRBJ2-7
v_call: TRBV5-1
clone_size: NA

cdr3_nt: TGTGCTAGTGGTCGCGGGACTAGCACAGATACGCAGTATTTT
cdr3_aa: CASGRGTSTDTQYF
d_call: NA
j_call: TRBJ2-3
v_call: TRBV12-5
clone_size: few

cdr3_nt: TGCAGTGCTAGAGATTCCAGGGGGGGGCCAGAGACCCAGTACTTC
cdr3_aa: CSARDSRGGPETQYF
d_call: NA
j_call: TRBJ2-5
v_call: TRBV20-1
clone_size: few

cdr3_nt: TGCAGTGCCCGAGCGGGGCAGAAAGATTCACCCCTCCACTTT
cdr3_aa: CSARAGQKDSPLHF
d_call: NA
j_call: TRBJ1-6
v_call: TRBV20-1
clone_size: few

cdr3_nt: TGCAGTGGGATAGGTAGTGAAGAGACCCAGTACTTC
cdr3_aa: CSGIGSEETQYF
d_call: NA
j_call: TRBJ2-5
v_call: TRBV20-1
clone_size: NA

cdr3_nt: TGTGCCAGCAGTTACTCGGTTGGGGCTTTCTACGAGCAGTACTTC
cdr3_aa: CASSYSVGAFYEQYF
d_call: NA
j_call: TRBJ2-7
v_call: TRBV6-2/TRBV6-3
clone_size: many

cdr3_nt: TGCGCCAGCAGCCCACGACCCACAGGGGGCGGCCACAATGAGCAGTTCTTC
cdr3_aa: CASSPRPTGGGHNEQFF
d_call: TRBD1
j_call: TRBJ2-1
v_call: TRBV5-1
clone_size: NA

cdr3_nt: TGCAGTGCTAGAGACTTACTAGCGGGAGCCCACTCCTACAATGAGCAGTTCTTC
cdr3_aa: CSARDLLAGAHSYNEQFF
d_call: TRBD2
j_call: TRBJ2-1
v_call: TRBV20-1
clone_size: NA

cdr3_nt: TGTGCCAGCAACCGGGACACTGACTATGGCTACACCTTC
cdr3_aa: CASNRDTDYGYTF
d_call: NA
j_call: TRBJ1-2
v_call: TRBV7-9
clone_size: many

cdr3_nt: TGCAGTGCTAGAGTGGCGGGGTCCTCGTACTTC
cdr3_aa: CSARVAGSSYF
d_call: NA
j_call: TRBJ2-7
v_call: TRBV20-1
clone_size: many

cdr3_nt: TGTGCCAGCAGCCAGATAAGCTATCAGCCCCAGCATTTT
cdr3_aa: CASSQISYQPQHF
d_call: NA
j_call: TRBJ1-5
v_call: TRBV7-2
clone_size: few

cdr3_nt: TGTGCCAGCAGGGGGCGTGCGGCCCGGAATGAGCAGTTCTTC
cdr3_aa: CASRGRAARNEQFF
d_call: NA
j_call: TRBJ2-1
v_call: TRBV27
clone_size: NA

cdr3_nt: TGTGCCAGCAACCGACTGGGCTCCTACAATGAGCAGTTCTTC
cdr3_aa: CASNRLGSYNEQFF
d_call: NA
j_call: TRBJ2-1
v_call: TRBV2
clone_size: NA

cdr3_nt: TGTGCCAGCGGCAGTCGAAGACAGGTGATTAATGAAAAACTGTTTTTT
cdr3_aa: CASGSRRQVINEKLFF
d_call: NA
j_call: TRBJ1-4
v_call: TRBV6-2/TRBV6-3
clone_size: many

cdr3_nt: TGTGCCAGCAGCCTTCGGACAGGGAGGGAGGAGACCCAGTACTTC
cdr3_aa: CASSLRTGREETQYF
d_call: NA
j_call: TRBJ2-5
v_call: TRBV7-2
clone_size: NA

cdr3_nt: TGCAGTGCTAGATCACTCCCCACTAGCGGGAAATTCGATGAGCAGTTCTTC
cdr3_aa: CSARSLPTSGKFDEQFF
d_call: TRBD2
j_call: TRBJ2-1
v_call: TRBV20-1
clone_size: few

cdr3_nt: TGTGCCAGCTACACTAGGTTCACAGATACGCAGTATTTT
cdr3_aa: CASYTRFTDTQYF
d_call: NA
j_call: TRBJ2-3
v_call: TRBV21-1
clone_size: few

cdr3_nt: TGTGCCAGCAACGCGGGTGGCGAGCAGTACTTC
cdr3_aa: CASNAGGEQYF
d_call: NA
j_call: TRBJ2-7
v_call: TRBV12-3/TRBV12-4
clone_size: few

cdr3_nt: TGCAGCGTCGCCGCGTTAGCGGGGCCCTCCTACGAGCAGTACTTC
cdr3_aa: CSVAALAGPSYEQYF
d_call: TRBD2
j_call: TRBJ2-7
v_call: TRBV29-1
clone_size: NA

cdr3_nt: TGTGCCAGCAGTTACGGGCCGGACCGGCGATACTTC
cdr3_aa: CASSYGPDRRYF
d_call: NA
j_call: TRBJ2-7
v_call: TRBV6-2/TRBV6-3
clone_size: NA

cdr3_nt: TGTGCCATCAGTGAAACAGGGCGCGAGCAGTACTTC
cdr3_aa: CAISETGREQYF
d_call: NA
j_call: TRBJ2-7
v_call: TRBV10-3
clone_size: few